This TCR beta chain was captured by sequencing in a study of regulatory T cells in long-lasting Graves disease. General study findings and limits: Peripheral blood was the sole material, not thyroid tissue. Authors noted too few samples as a limitation. Shared public clonotypes totalled 2,741 in persistent patients, compared with roughly 970 in new patients. Patients with persistent disease showed a bias toward TRBV28, TRBJ1-2 and TRBJ2-5.

Arm-PCR of CDR3 regions and iRepertoire HTBI primers were the basis on which TCR beta libraries were built. TCRdb ran MiXCR on the multiplex PCR reads and lists one entry per CDR3 protein. The repertoire holds around 400,000 distinct CDR3 sequences, roughly 15% seen once, with about 20% in the top ten. The time point was: newly diagnosed GD, antithyroid drugs for less than 3 months. The authors made the TCR library using RNA they extracted from PBMCs. At least ten counts were recorded for this clonotype. The target antigen is unknown. CDR3 size: 11 residues. V shed 4 bases and J shed 5 bases, with 4 bases lying between them. Germline assignment: CDR1 SGHRS and CDR2 YFSETQ.

The chain combines TRBV5-1 with TRBJ2-1; D not resolved. The sample was peripheral blood mononuclear cells (PBMCs), taken at new diagnosis, from a patient treated with antithyroid drugs. The receptor was derived from a female donor with Graves disease. The DNA of the CDR3 is TGCGCCAGCAGCCCCAACAATGAGCAGTTCTTC. Its protein product is CASSPNNEQFF.